Listed below are T cell receptor beta chains from one sample, sequenced in a study of CD8+ T cells in alopecia areata. The data were produced by immunoSEQ multiplex PCR, yet TCRdb's version contains in-frame clones alone and is incomplete. This sample yields approximately 200,000 clones, of which 43% are seen a single time; around 3% belongs to the top ten. This sample comprised CD4+ T cells sorted from blood, obtained at approximately week 37, from a patient treated with tofacitinib. These TCRs come from a human donor with alopecia areata. Both conserved end residues are trimmed from each CDR3. Fields, in order: J gene, V gene, CDR3 protein.

J: TRBJ2-4; V: TRBV6-5; CDR3: ASSLGGGTKNIQY
J: TRBJ2-5; V: TRBV5-4; CDR3: ASSLAPVAGGQETQY
J: TRBJ1-1; V: TRBV29-1; CDR3: SVAVGTSNTEAF
J: TRBJ2-5; V: TRBV20-1; CDR3: SARAETQY
J: TRBJ2-2; V: TRBV5-1; CDR3: ASSLGGGRRTGELF
J: TRBJ2-2; V: TRBV19; CDR3: ASLGRENTGELF
J: TRBJ2-1; V: TRBV6-6; CDR3: AIRQDYNEQF
J: TRBJ2-5; V: TRBV18; CDR3: ASSPARSLLGETQY
J: TRBJ2-3; V: TRBV6-5; CDR3: ASSYSGASTDTQY
J: TRBJ2-5; V: TRBV7-3; CDR3: ASSSTRESETQY
J: TRBJ2-5; V: TRBV28; CDR3: ASSLTETQY
J: TRBJ2-1; V: TRBV7-9; CDR3: ASSSWTSGSSYNEQF
J: TRBJ2-7; V: TRBV4-1; CDR3: ASSQGDSGRTYEQY